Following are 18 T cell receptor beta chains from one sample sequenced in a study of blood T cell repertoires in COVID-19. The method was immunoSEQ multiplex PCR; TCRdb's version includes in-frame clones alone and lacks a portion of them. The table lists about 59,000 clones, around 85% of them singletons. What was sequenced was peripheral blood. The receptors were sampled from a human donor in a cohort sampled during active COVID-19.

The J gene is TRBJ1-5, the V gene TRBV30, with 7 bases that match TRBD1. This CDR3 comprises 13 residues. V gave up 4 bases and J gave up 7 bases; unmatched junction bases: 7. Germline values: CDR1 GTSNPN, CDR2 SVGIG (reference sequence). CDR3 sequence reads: CAWNDRAGQPQHF. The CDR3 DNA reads TGTGCCTGGAACGACAGGGCTGGGCAGCCCCAGCATTTT.

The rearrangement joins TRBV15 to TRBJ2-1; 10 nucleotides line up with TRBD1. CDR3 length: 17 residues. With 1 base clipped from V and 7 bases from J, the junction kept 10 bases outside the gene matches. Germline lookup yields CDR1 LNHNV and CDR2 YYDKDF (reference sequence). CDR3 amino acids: CATSRVRGQGLWNEQFF. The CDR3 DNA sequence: TGTGCCACCAGCAGAGTAAGGGGACAGGGGCTATGGAATGAGCAGTTCTTC.

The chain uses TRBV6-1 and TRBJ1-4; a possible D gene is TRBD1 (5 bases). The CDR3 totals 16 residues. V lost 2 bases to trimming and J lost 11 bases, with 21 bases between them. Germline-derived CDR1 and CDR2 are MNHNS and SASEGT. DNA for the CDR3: TGTGCCAGCAGTGAACAACGGGTTCTAGGGGTCGGCAAACTGTTTTTT. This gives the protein CASSEQRVLGVGKLFF.

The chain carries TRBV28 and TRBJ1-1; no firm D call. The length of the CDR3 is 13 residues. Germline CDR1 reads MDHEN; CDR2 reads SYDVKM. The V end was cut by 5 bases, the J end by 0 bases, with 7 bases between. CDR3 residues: CASSRTLNTEAFF. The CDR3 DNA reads TGTGCCAGCAGTCGAACTTTGAACACTGAAGCTTTCTTT. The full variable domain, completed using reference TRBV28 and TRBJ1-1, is DVKVTQSSRYLVKRTGEKVFLECVQDMDHENMFWYRQDPGLGLRLIYFSYDVKMKEKGDIPEGYSVSREKKERFSLILESASTNQTSMYLCASSRTLNTEAFFGQGTRLTVV.

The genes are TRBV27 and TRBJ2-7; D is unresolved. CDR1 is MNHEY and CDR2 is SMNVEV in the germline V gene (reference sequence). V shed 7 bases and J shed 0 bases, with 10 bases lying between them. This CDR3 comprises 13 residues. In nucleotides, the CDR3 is TGTGCCAGCAAGACACTTGACTCCTACGAGCAGTACTTC. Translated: CASKTLDSYEQYF.

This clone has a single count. The DNA of the CDR3 is TGCGCCAGCAGCCAGATGGGACTAGGCTCTGGAAACACCATATATTTT. Its protein is CASSQMGLGSGNTIYF. The rearrangement joins TRBV4-3 to TRBJ1-3; D is possibly TRBD1 (5 bases). The ends were cut back, 3 bases at V and 0 bases at J, with 12 bases in the middle. CDR1 is LGHNA and CDR2 is YSLEER in the germline V gene. The CDR3 loop spans 16 amino acids.

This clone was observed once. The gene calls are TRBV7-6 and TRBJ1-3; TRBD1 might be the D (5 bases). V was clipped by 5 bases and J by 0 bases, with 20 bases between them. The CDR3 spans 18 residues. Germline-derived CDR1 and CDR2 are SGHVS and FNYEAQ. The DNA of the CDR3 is TGTGCCAGCAGCCTCGCGGGGGTATCAGCGGGCTCTGGAAACACCATATATTTT. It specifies CASSLAGVSAGSGNTIYF.

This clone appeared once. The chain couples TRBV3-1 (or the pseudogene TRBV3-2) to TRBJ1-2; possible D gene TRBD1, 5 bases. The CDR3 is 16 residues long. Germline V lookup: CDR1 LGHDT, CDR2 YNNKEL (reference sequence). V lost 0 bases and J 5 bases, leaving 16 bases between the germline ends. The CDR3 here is CASSQDRVGGIYGYTF. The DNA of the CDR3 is TGTGCCAGCAGCCAAGACCGGGTGGGGGGGATATATGGCTACACCTTC.

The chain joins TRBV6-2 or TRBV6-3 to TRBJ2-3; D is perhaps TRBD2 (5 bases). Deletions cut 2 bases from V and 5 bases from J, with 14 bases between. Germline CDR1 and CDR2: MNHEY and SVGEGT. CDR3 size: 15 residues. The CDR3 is CASSYQSGGGDTQYF. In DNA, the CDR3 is TGTGCCAGCAGTTACCAAAGTGGAGGAGGAGATACGCAGTATTTT.

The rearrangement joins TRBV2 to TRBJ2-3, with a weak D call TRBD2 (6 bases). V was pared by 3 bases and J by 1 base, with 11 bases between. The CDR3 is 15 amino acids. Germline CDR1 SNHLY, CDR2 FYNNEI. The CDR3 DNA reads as TGTGCCAGCAGTGACAGCGGGCGGCGCACAGATACGCAGTATTTT. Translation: CASSDSGRRTDTQYF. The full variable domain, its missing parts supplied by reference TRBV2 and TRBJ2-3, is EPEVTQTPSHQVTQMGQEVILRCVPISNHLYFYWYRQILGQKVEFLVSFYNNEISEKSEIFDDQFSVERPDGSNFTLKIRSTKLEDSAMYFCASSDSGRRTDTQYFGPGTRLTVL.

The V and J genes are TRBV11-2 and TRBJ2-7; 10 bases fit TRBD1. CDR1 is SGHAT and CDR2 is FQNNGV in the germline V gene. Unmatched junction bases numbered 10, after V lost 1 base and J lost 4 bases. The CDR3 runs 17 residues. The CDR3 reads CASSLGQGAKTDYEQYF. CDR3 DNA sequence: TGTGCCAGCAGCTTAGGACAGGGGGCGAAGACGGATTACGAGCAGTACTTC. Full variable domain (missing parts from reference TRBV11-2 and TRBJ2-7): EAGVAQSPRYKIIEKRQSVAFWCNPISGHATLYWYQQILGQGPKLLIQFQNNGVVDDSQLPKDRFSAERLKGVDSTLKIQPAKLEDSAVYLCASSLGQGAKTDYEQYFGPGTRLTVT.

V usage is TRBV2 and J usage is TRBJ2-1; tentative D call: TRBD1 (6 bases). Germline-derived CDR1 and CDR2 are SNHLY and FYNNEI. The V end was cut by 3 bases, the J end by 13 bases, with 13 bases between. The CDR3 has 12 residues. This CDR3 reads CASSDWDTRQFF. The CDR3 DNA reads TGTGCCAGCAGTGATTGGGACACGCGCCAGTTCTTC.

The CDR3 DNA reads as TGTGCCAGCAGTCCCCAGGTCGGGGGGATTTCAGAGCAGTACTTC. Its protein product is CASSPQVGGISEQYF. This chain links TRBV27 with TRBJ2-7; 7 nucleotides align to TRBD2. Germline V gene data show CDR1 as MNHEY and CDR2 as SMNVEV (reference sequence). This CDR3 is built from 15 residues. The ends lost 5 bases at V and 7 bases at J; junction bases unmatched: 14.

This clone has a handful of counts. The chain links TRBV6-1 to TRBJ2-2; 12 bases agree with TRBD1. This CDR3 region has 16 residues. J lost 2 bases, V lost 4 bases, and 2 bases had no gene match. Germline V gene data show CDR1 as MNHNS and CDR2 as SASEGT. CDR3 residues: CASSAGTGGNTGELFF. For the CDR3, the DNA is TGTGCCAGCAGTGCCGGGACAGGGGGCAACACCGGGGAGCTGTTTTTT.

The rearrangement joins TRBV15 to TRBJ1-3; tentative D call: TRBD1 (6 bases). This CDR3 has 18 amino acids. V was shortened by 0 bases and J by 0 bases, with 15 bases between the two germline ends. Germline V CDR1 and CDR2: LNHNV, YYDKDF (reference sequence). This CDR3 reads CATSRERTAALSGNTIYF. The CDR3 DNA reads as TGTGCCACCAGCAGAGAAAGGACAGCAGCACTCTCTGGAAACACCATATATTTT.

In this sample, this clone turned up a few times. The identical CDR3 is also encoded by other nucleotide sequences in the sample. The CDR3 DNA reads as TGTGCCTGGAAAGACAGGGTTGGAAACTATGGCTACACCTTC. This codes for CAWKDRVGNYGYTF. The rearrangement uses TRBV30 and TRBJ1-2; the match to TRBD1 covers 7 bases. This CDR3 has 14 amino acids. From germline, CDR1 is GTSNPN and CDR2 SVGIG (reference sequence). V dropped 4 bases and J dropped 2; count of bases not matched to a gene: 7.

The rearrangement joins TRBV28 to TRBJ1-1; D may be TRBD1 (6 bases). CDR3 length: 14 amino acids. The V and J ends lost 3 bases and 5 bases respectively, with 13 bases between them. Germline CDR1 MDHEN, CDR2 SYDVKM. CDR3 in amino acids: CASSFGGRETEAFF. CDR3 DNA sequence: TGTGCCAGCAGTTTTGGGGGCAGGGAGACTGAAGCTTTCTTT. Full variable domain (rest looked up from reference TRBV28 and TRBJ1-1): DVKVTQSSRYLVKRTGEKVFLECVQDMDHENMFWYRQDPGLGLRLIYFSYDVKMKEKGDIPEGYSVSREKKERFSLILESASTNQTSMYLCASSFGGRETEAFFGQGTRLTVV.

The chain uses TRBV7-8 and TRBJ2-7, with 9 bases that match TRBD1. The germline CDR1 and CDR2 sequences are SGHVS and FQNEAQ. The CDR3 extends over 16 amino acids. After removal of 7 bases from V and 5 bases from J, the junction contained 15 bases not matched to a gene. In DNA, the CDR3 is TGTGCCAGCATCTCTTTAGGACGGACAGGGGTGGACGAGCAGTACTTC. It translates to CASISLGRTGVDEQYF.